The present TCR beta chain was sequenced within a study of CD8+CD57+ T cells in acquired aplastic anemia. As for the study in general: Mean DNA quantity obtained from sorted CD4+ and CD8+ cells was around 3.2 ug. Study findings and constraints: In common between the patients and the controls were around 29 CD8+ CDR3 sequences.

The TCR beta profiling, which covered VDJ combination and CDR3 sequence, was carried out using genomic DNA as the template. TCRdb itself ran the reads through MiXCR, one entry per CDR3 protein. The profile shows under 150,000 distinct CDR3 sequences, 35% to 50% of them singletons. About this clonotype: Antigen: not known. A much bigger clone sits one base away, suggesting this may be a read error.

V was pared by 7 bases and J by 4 bases, with 17 bases between. The CDR3 is made up of 15 amino acids. The receptor comes from a human donor in good health, serving as a control. Input material: sorted CD4+, CD8+, or CD8+CD57+ T cells (not recorded which) from PBMCs. The V gene is TRBV12-3 or TRBV12-4, the J gene TRBJ2-1, with D perhaps assigned TRBD1 or TRBD2 (5 bases each). The CDR3 DNA follows: TGTGCCAGCACCCCGGGACCAGCGGTTTACAATGAGCAGTTCTTC. It yields the protein CASTPGPAVYNEQFF.